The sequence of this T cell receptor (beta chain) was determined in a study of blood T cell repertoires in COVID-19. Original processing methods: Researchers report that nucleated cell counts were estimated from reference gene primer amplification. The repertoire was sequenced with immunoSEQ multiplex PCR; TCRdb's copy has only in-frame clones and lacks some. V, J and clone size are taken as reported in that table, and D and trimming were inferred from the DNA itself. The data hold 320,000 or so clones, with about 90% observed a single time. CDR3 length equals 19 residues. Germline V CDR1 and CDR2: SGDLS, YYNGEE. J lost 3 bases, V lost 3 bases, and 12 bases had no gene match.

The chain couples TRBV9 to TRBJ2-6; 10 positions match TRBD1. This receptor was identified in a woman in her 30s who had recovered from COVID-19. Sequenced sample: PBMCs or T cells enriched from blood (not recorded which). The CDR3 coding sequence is TGTGCCAGCAGCGGCCGGGACAGGGGAGTGACGGATGGGGCCAACGTCCTGACTTTC. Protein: CASSGRDRGVTDGANVLTF.